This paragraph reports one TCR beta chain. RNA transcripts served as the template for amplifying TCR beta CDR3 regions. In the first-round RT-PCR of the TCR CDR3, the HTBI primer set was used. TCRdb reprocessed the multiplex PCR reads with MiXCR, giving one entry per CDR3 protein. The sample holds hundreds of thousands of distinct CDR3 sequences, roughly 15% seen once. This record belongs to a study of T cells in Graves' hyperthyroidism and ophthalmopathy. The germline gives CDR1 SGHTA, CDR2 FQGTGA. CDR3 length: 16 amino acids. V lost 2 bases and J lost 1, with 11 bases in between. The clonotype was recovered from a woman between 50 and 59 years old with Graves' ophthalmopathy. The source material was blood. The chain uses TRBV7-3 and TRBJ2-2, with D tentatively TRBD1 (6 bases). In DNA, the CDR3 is TGTGCCAGCAGCTTATTCGGGACAATGAACACCGGGGAGCTGTTTTTT. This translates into CASSLFGTMNTGELFF.